This TCR beta chain was found in a study of Graves' ophthalmopathy and Graves' hyperthyroidism. Germline V gene sequence: CDR1 MGHRA, CDR2 YSYEKL. The ends were cut back, 3 bases at V and 14 bases at J, with 14 bases in the middle. This CDR3 has 13 amino acids. Study-level findings and limits: Ophthalmopathy and stable hyperthyroidism were discriminated by a 13-signature model, with over 85% sensitivity and 65% to 83% specificity. Clonotypes were expanded in thyroid at above 0.001 frequency, and most also appeared in blood.

Amplified TCR beta CDR3 regions were obtained using RNA transcripts as template. Following a first-round RT-PCR that used HTBI primers, a second-round multiplex PCR was carried out. TCRdb independently ran MiXCR on the multiplex PCR reads; one entry per CDR3 protein. Of under 350,000 distinct CDR3 sequences listed, 17% are singletons. This clonotype was seen repeatedly, ten times or more. Its antigen is as yet unknown. Under 3 months in duration, the ophthalmopathy in affected donors had moderate-to-severe activity, CAS ≥3 and NOSPECS ≥4. The evidence that diagnosis relied on was clinical symptoms, serum thyroxine, TRAb, thyroid ultrasound and orbital computed tomography.

Sequencing input: peripheral blood. The gene calls are TRBV4-1 and TRBJ1-6; the D is unclear. The receptor was isolated from an adult man with Graves' ophthalmopathy. Here the CDR3 DNA reads TGCGCCAGCAGCCAGGACGCCGGTCAATCCCTCCACTTT. Its translation: CASSQDAGQSLHF.